This T cell receptor (beta chain) originates from a study of control samples from healthy donors and cancer patients. TCRdb's table, derived via immunoSEQ multiplex PCR, lists solely in-frame clones and lacks some. The sample consists of about 50,000 clones, over 90% of them appearing once. V was shortened by 6 bases and J by 1 base, with 12 bases between the two germline ends. The CDR3 extends over 14 amino acids. Germline CDR1 and CDR2: MDHEN and SYDVKM. The clonotype was recovered from a woman aged 45-65 years with head and neck cancer. Material for sequencing was PBMCs. The chain recombines TRBV28 with TRBJ1-1, with no clear D. CDR3 protein: CASRPADKNTEAFF. For the CDR3, the DNA is TGTGCCAGCAGGCCTGCAGACAAGAACACTGAAGCTTTCTTT.